This T cell receptor (beta chain) was identified in a study of a mutant IDH1 vaccine in newly diagnosed glioma. Turning to the study itself: Earlier care involved radiotherapy, temozolomide, or both, and the majority received both. The study held visit V12 at week 35 and visit V13 at week 47. Study findings and constraints: Across multiple MHC alleles, roughly 93% of patients had vaccine-induced responses.

To note about this clone: The antigen remains unidentified.

Assay: immunoSEQ multiplex PCR; the TCRdb copy retains only in-frame clones and omits some. The table includes 40,000 to 60,000 clones, 65% to 80% detected once. This CDR3 comprises 15 residues. Germline CDR1 MNHNY, CDR2 SVGAGI (reference sequence). The V gene lost 2 bases and the J gene lost 5 bases, with 10 bases spanning the gap. Stated time point: week 35, safety follow-up. Mutant IDH1 20-mer peptide, at 300 ug, made up each vaccine dose, with topical imiquimod. New WHO grade 3 or 4 astrocytomas that were IDH1-mutant and ATRX-lost occurred in the donors. The source was PBMCs, collected from a glioma patient whose treatment included an IDH1 peptide vaccine. This TCR came from a man between 40 and 49 years old with glioma. The rearrangement uses TRBV6-6 and TRBJ1-6, with a possible D match to TRBD1 (6 bases). For the CDR3, the DNA is TGTGCCAGCAGTTACCTAGGACAGAATAATTCACCCCTCCACTTT. Its translation: CASSYLGQNNSPLHF.